This T cell receptor (beta chain) emerged from a study of blood T cell repertoires in COVID-19. V shed 6 bases, J shed 3 bases, and the junction held 7 bases outside the gene matches. This CDR3 comprises 14 residues. Germline CDR1 MDHEN, CDR2 SYDVKM. In the original analysis: Amplification from reference gene primers served as the basis for estimated nucleated cell counts. Sequenced by immunoSEQ multiplex PCR; TCRdb stores in-frame clones only, minus some. Clonal size and the V and J genes are those of that table, whereas D and trimming came from the DNA. Among some 300,000 clones, over 85% were seen once, and the ten largest hold 2.5% to 3.5%. Within the 2 weeks before study entry, each person in the exposed group met a COVID-19 case. Of note for this clone: Other DNA sequences in this sample translate to the same CDR3.

The specimen sequenced was PBMCs or T cells enriched from blood (not recorded which). The chain is built from TRBV28 and TRBJ1-2; TRBD1 agrees at 7 bases. The receptor comes from a woman in her forties or fifties who had been exposed to COVID-19. This CDR3 reads CASRTGTEDYGYTF. CDR3 nucleotides: TGTGCCAGCAGAACCGGGACAGAAGACTATGGCTACACCTTC.